A selection of T cell receptor beta chains follows, all from one sample in a study of cytomegalovirus exposure and HLA in healthy donors. This table comes from immunoSEQ multiplex PCR, and its TCRdb copy is limited to in-frame clones, with some not included. Found here are 120,000 or so clones, over 70% of them singletons; the top ten hold around 9.5%. Sequencing was carried out using PBMCs. The receptor set was obtained from a female donor in good health and CMV-seropositive. CDR3s include the opening cysteine and the closing phenylalanine or tryptophan. The D gene is left open where the match is weak. Expanded clones get a size class; other rows say once, few or many, or leave the size out.

d_call	clone_size	v_call	j_call	cdr3_aa	cdr3_nt
TRBD1	NA	TRBV5-1	TRBJ2-7	CASSGQGPPYEQYF	TGCGCCAGCAGCGGACAGGGTCCCCCCTACGAGCAGTACTTC
NA	NA	TRBV4-2	TRBJ2-1	CASSQESRGGPSGNEQFF	TGTGCCAGCAGCCAAGAAAGTCGCGGGGGCCCTTCTGGGAATGAGCAGTTCTTC
NA	NA	TRBV21-1	TRBJ1-4	CASSNRDRGRNEKLFF	TGTGCCAGCAGCAATAGGGACAGGGGGCGTAATGAAAAACTGTTTTTT
TRBD1	NA	TRBV6-5	TRBJ1-2	CASSYSGQGNYGYTF	TGTGCCAGCAGTTACTCTGGACAGGGCAACTATGGCTACACCTTC
TRBD1	NA	TRBV4-1	TRBJ2-7	CASSQAGQGPYEQYF	TGCGCCAGCAGCCAAGCGGGACAGGGACCCTACGAGCAGTACTTC
TRBD2	NA	TRBV11-2	TRBJ2-1	CASSLPSGANEQFF	TGTGCCAGCAGCTTGCCTAGCGGGGCCAATGAGCAGTTCTTC
TRBD1	NA	TRBV18	TRBJ2-7	CASSLGSDRGAYEQYF	TGTGCCAGCTCACTCGGGTCGGACAGGGGTGCCTACGAGCAGTACTTC
NA	NA	TRBV30	TRBJ1-3	CAWSRGQGNTIYF	TGTGCCTGGAGCCGTGGACAGGGAAACACCATATATTTT
TRBD1	NA	TRBV7-3	TRBJ1-2	CASSPIPGTGIDGYTF	TGTGCCAGCAGCCCGATTCCCGGGACAGGGATCGATGGCTACACCTTC
NA	few	TRBV5-1	TRBJ1-1	CASSPDTAAGVTEAFF	TGCGCCAGCAGCCCAGACACAGCGGCGGGGGTGACTGAAGCTTTCTTT
NA	NA	TRBV6-5	TRBJ1-2	CASSYSYGFDYGYTF	TGTGCCAGCAGTTACTCGTACGGGTTCGACTATGGCTACACCTTC
NA	NA	TRBV19	TRBJ1-1	CASSINRNTEAFF	TGTGCCAGTAGTATCAACAGGAACACTGAAGCTTTCTTT
NA	NA	TRBV2	TRBJ1-1	CASVRDTEAFF	TGTGCCAGCGTACGGGACACTGAAGCTTTCTTT
TRBD2	NA	TRBV5-4	TRBJ2-1	CASSFLAGGSYNEQFF	TGTGCCAGCAGCTTTTTAGCGGGGGGTTCCTACAATGAGCAGTTCTTC
TRBD1	NA	TRBV4-1	TRBJ1-6	CASSQDRGQATSLHF	TGCGCCAGCAGCCAAGATCGGGGACAGGCGACATCCCTCCACTTT
TRBD1	few	TRBV13	TRBJ1-2	CASSFDREYGYTF	TGTGCCAGCAGCTTTGACAGGGAATACGGCTACACCTTC
TRBD2	NA	TRBV7-2	TRBJ2-3	CASSLMASGGTSTDTQYF	TGTGCCAGCAGCTTGATGGCTAGCGGGGGAACTAGCACAGATACGCAGTATTTT
NA	NA	TRBV7-3	TRBJ1-1	CASSQMGAAEAFF	TGTGCCAGCAGCCAAATGGGGGCGGCTGAAGCTTTCTTT
TRBD1	NA	TRBV5-4	TRBJ1-4	CASSQGQGNEKLFF	TGTGCCAGCAGCCAGGGACAGGGGAATGAAAAACTGTTTTTT
TRBD1	few	TRBV9	TRBJ1-1	CASSTGQDTEAFF	TGTGCCAGCAGCACCGGACAGGACACTGAAGCTTTCTTT
TRBD1	NA	TRBV7-9	TRBJ2-7	CASSYRGESGYEQYF	TGTGCCAGCAGCTACAGGGGGGAGAGCGGCTACGAGCAGTACTTC
NA	few	TRBV25-1	TRBJ2-1	CASSESRTVYNEQFF	TGTGCCAGCAGTGAATCGAGGACAGTTTACAATGAGCAGTTCTTC
NA	NA	TRBV5-4	TRBJ2-7	CASSGGATSREQYF	TGTGCCAGCAGCGGCGGAGCGACCTCCCGAGAGCAGTACTTC
NA	NA	TRBV11-2	TRBJ2-5	CASTLFSAETQYF	TGTGCCAGCACCCTTTTTTCAGCGGAGACCCAGTACTTC
NA	NA	TRBV21-1	TRBJ2-2	CASSKNGTGNDGDITGELFF	TGTGCCAGCAGCAAAAATGGGACAGGGAACGACGGGGATATCACCGGGGAGCTGTTTTTT
NA	NA	TRBV30	TRBJ1-2	CAWTWRTENYGYTF	TGTGCCTGGACCTGGAGGACAGAGAACTATGGCTACACCTTC
NA	NA	TRBV19	TRBJ2-7	CASTTGPGYEQYF	TGTGCCAGTACAACCGGCCCGGGCTACGAGCAGTACTTC
NA	NA	TRBV5-1	TRBJ1-3	CASSLAPRVGSGNTIYF	TGCGCCAGCAGCTTGGCCCCCAGGGTCGGCTCTGGAAACACCATATATTTT
TRBD1	NA	TRBV5-1	TRBJ1-6	CASRIQGDNSPLHF	TGCGCCAGCAGGATACAGGGGGATAATTCACCCCTCCACTTT
TRBD2	NA	TRBV4-1	TRBJ2-3	CASSLPAGVGTLGGRDTQYF	TGCGCCAGCAGCCTACCCGCCGGAGTCGGGACCTTGGGGGGGAGAGATACGCAGTATTTT
TRBD2	NA	TRBV11-2	TRBJ2-3	CASLPGLAGRTDTQYF	TGTGCCAGCTTACCGGGGCTAGCGGGGAGAACAGATACGCAGTATTTT
NA	NA	TRBV5-6	TRBJ1-3	CASSHSGNTIYF	TGTGCCAGCAGCCACTCTGGAAACACCATATATTTT
NA	NA	TRBV5-1	TRBJ2-5	CASSQGPSRPNFQETQYF	TGCGCCAGCAGCCAGGGCCCCTCAAGACCGAACTTCCAAGAGACCCAGTACTTC
TRBD1	NA	TRBV5-8	TRBJ1-3	CASSVTGGITIYF	TGTGCCAGCAGCGTCACAGGGGGCATAACCATATATTTT
NA	NA	TRBV4-3	TRBJ1-5	CASSQGRNQPQHF	TGCGCCAGCAGCCAAGGGAGAAATCAGCCCCAGCATTTT